The 16 T cell receptor beta chains below come from one sample, sequenced in a study of regulatory T cells in long-lasting Graves disease. Time point described: persistent/refractory GD, antithyroid drugs over 5 years with positive TRAb. Isolated PBMC RNA provided the starting material for the TCR library. Arm-PCR of CDR3 regions and iRepertoire HTBI primers were used to build TCR beta libraries. TCRdb re-analysed the multiplex PCR reads in MiXCR, keeping a single row per CDR3 protein. This table holds fewer than 550,000 distinct CDR3 sequences, 20% to 25% found once. The sequenced sample was peripheral blood mononuclear cells (PBMCs), obtained when the disease was refractory, from a patient treated with antithyroid drugs. Receptors were obtained from a female donor with Graves disease.

The V and J genes are TRBV11-1 and TRBJ2-3, with a weak D call TRBD2 (5 bases). Trimming took 4 bases from V and 2 from J, leaving 13 bases between them. Germline V gene sequence: CDR1 SGHAT, CDR2 FQDESV (reference sequence). This CDR3 has 15 residues. CDR3 protein: CASSYSSESTDTQYF. The DNA for the CDR3 is TGTGCCAGCAGCTATAGTAGCGAATCCACAGATACGCAGTATTTT.

The chain combines TRBV19 with TRBJ1-5; unclear D gene. This CDR3 comprises 16 residues. The germline V gene encodes CDR1 LNHDA and CDR2 SQIVND (reference sequence). Trimming shortened V by 6 bases and J by 0 bases, and 15 bases separated the two germline ends. The CDR3 protein is CASRHRMGYSNQPQHF. The CDR3 DNA reads TGTGCCAGTAGGCATAGGATGGGTTATAGCAATCAGCCCCAGCATTTT. The full variable domain, completed using reference TRBV19 and TRBJ1-5, is DGGITQSPKYLFRKEGQNVTLSCEQNLNHDAMYWYRQDPGQGLRLIYYSQIVNDFQKGDIAEGYSVSREKKESFPLTVTSAQKNPTAFYLCASRHRMGYSNQPQHFGDGTRLSIL.

This clonotype was counted a few times. This sequence joins TRBV30 and TRBJ1-2, with D unresolved. Germline CDR1 and CDR2: GTSNPN and SVGIG (reference sequence). With 4 bases removed from V and 6 bases from J, the gap between germline ends came to 15 bases. The CDR3 contains 13 residues. The CDR3 here is CAWNIPPLDGYTF. CDR3 nucleotides: TGTGCCTGGAACATCCCTCCTCTGGATGGCTACACCTTC.

The chain carries TRBV2 and TRBJ2-3, with TRBD2 matching over 8 bases. Unmatched junction bases numbered 3, after V lost 7 bases and J lost 0 bases. In germline, CDR1 is SNHLY, CDR2 FYNNEI. The CDR3 loop spans 14 amino acids. CDR3 bases: TGTGCCAGCAACAAGCGGGGGAGCACAGATACGCAGTATTTT. This translates into CASNKRGSTDTQYF. Filled out from reference TRBV2 and TRBJ2-3, the complete variable domain reads EPEVTQTPSHQVTQMGQEVILRCVPISNHLYFYWYRQILGQKVEFLVSFYNNEISEKSEIFDDQFSVERPDGSNFTLKIRSTKLEDSAMYFCASNKRGSTDTQYFGPGTRLTVL.

This clonotype came up a few times. At one of its ends the junction is not consistent with the germline gene, which may arise from a read error. This chain joins TRBV14 and TRBJ2-2; either TRBD1 or TRBD2 may supply D (5 bases each). The CDR3 spans 14 residues. CDR1 and CDR2 from the germline V gene are SGHDN and FVKESK. CDR3 sequence (DNA): TGTGCCAGCAGAAGGGGTCAGGGCACCGGGGAGCTGTTGTTT. This sequence encodes CASRRGQGTGELLF. Drawing the rest from reference TRBV14 and TRBJ2-2, the complete variable domain is EAGVTQFPSHSVIEKGQTVTLRCDPISGHDNLYWYRRVMGKEIKFLLHFVKESKQDESGMPNNRFLAERTGGTYSTLKVQPAELEDSGVYFCASRRGQGTGELLFGEGSRLTVL.

This clonotype showed up many times. CDR3: CASSEAAGGQPQHF. CDR3 nucleotide sequence: TGTGCCAGCAGTGAAGCTGCAGGGGGCCAGCCCCAGCATTTT. The chain employs TRBV6-1 and TRBJ1-5; 8 bases fit TRBD1. Trimming took 0 bases from V and 7 from J; bases not matched to a gene: 2. The CDR3 is 14 residues long. Germline V gene data show CDR1 as MNHNS and CDR2 as SASEGT.

This clonotype has just a few counts. This sequence joins TRBV3-1 and TRBJ2-7; TRBD2 matches 7 bases. The germline V gene encodes CDR1 LGHDT and CDR2 YNNKEL (reference sequence). The V and J ends lost 4 bases and 5 bases, in that order; junction bases with no gene match: 8. The CDR3 is made up of 14 amino acids. The CDR3 protein is CASSLVGGYNEQYF. CDR3 bases: TGTGCCAGCAGCCTCGTGGGAGGGTACAACGAGCAGTACTTC.

This clonotype was observed many times. The chain employs TRBV28 and TRBJ2-5; D tentatively reads TRBD1 or TRBD2 (5 bases each). Per the germline V gene, CDR1 is MDHEN and CDR2 is SYDVKM. The CDR3 spans 13 residues. Trimming cost V 4 bases and J 7 bases, with 13 bases left between them. CDR3 residues: CASSSGTKRTQYF. The CDR3 DNA follows: TGTGCCAGCAGTTCTGGGACCAAGAGGACCCAGTACTTC.

This chain uses TRBV7-8 with TRBJ2-1; 13 bases fit TRBD2. With 6 bases clipped from V and 6 bases from J, the junction kept 5 bases outside the gene matches. The CDR3 consists of 15 residues. Germline CDR1 is SGHVS and CDR2 is FQNEAQ. The CDR3: CASRSGLAGVNEQFF. CDR3 DNA sequence: TGTGCCAGCAGGTCTGGACTAGCGGGAGTCAATGAGCAGTTCTTC. Together with reference TRBV7-8 and TRBJ2-1, the CDR3 gives the full variable domain: GAGVSQSPRYKVAKRGQDVALRCDPISGHVSLFWYQQALGQGPEFLTYFQNEAQLDKSGLPSDRFFAERPEGSVSTLKIQRTQQEDSAVYLCASRSGLAGVNEQFFGPGTRLTVL.

This chain connects TRBV11-2 to TRBJ2-3; 9 bases map to TRBD2. The CDR3 has 15 residues. Looked up from germline, CDR1 is SGHAT and CDR2 is FQNNGV. Unmatched junction bases numbered 1, after V lost 2 bases and J lost 1 base. The CDR3 loop reads CASSLQRGGTDTQYF. The CDR3 bases are TGTGCCAGCAGCTTACAGCGGGGGGGCACAGATACGCAGTATTTT.

Many counts were recorded for this clonotype. The chain uses TRBV6-1 and TRBJ1-1, with no clear D. The CDR3 consists of 13 residues. V lost 7 bases, J lost 1 base, and 10 bases lay in between. Germline-derived CDR1 and CDR2 are MNHNS and SASEGT. For the CDR3, the DNA is TGTGCCAGCATCGGCGGTGCGAACACTGAAGCTTTCTTT. Protein product: CASIGGANTEAFF.

The rearrangement joins TRBV13 to TRBJ2-7, with TRBD2 matching over 8 bases. This CDR3 spans 14 amino acids. Trimming at V came to 5 bases and at J to 5 bases, leaving 8 bases not matched to a gene. CDR1 and CDR2 (germline): PRHDT, FYEKMQ (reference sequence). CDR3 sequence: CASSPGRADHEQYF. The CDR3 DNA is TGTGCCAGCAGCCCCGGGAGGGCCGATCACGAGCAGTACTTC.

There are many counts of this clonotype. The chain couples TRBV28 to TRBJ2-7, with unresolved D. The germline V gene encodes CDR1 MDHEN and CDR2 SYDVKM. The CDR3 runs to 14 residues. Deletions cut 6 bases from V and 0 bases from J, with 12 bases between. CDR3 loop: CASRESVASYEQYF. DNA of the CDR3: TGTGCCAGCAGGGAATCCGTTGCCTCCTACGAGCAGTACTTC.

The rearrangement uses TRBV6-1 and TRBJ2-7; the match to TRBD2 covers 11 bases. From germline, CDR1 is MNHNS and CDR2 SASEGT. This CDR3 region has 15 residues. V shed 6 bases, J shed 3 bases, and the junction held 7 bases outside the gene matches. The CDR3 DNA sequence: TGTGCCAGCAGACCCGGGACTAGCGGCCTCTACGAGCAGTACTTC. Amino acids: CASRPGTSGLYEQYF.

This clonotype was recorded many times. The chain carries TRBV28 and TRBJ1-2, with 8 bases aligning to TRBD1. The V gene end was trimmed by 6 bases and the J gene end by 5 bases; junction bases not matched to a gene: 11. The CDR3 is 15 amino acids. Per germline, CDR1 MDHEN and CDR2 SYDVKM. CDR3 in DNA: TGTGCCAGCAGCCTAACGACCACAGGGGGGTATGGCTACACCTTC. Amino acid sequence: CASSLTTTGGYGYTF.

This chain connects TRBV19 to TRBJ2-5; 8 bases agree with TRBD1. The germline gives CDR1 LNHDA, CDR2 SQIVND (reference sequence). The J segment lost 5 bases and the V segment lost 6 bases, leaving 5 bases of the junction unmatched. The CDR3 length is 13 residues. The CDR3 protein is CASSGQGEETQYF. CDR3 nucleotides: TGTGCCAGTAGCGGACAGGGTGAGGAGACCCAGTACTTC. Based on the CDR3 plus reference TRBV19 and TRBJ2-5, the full variable domain is DGGITQSPKYLFRKEGQNVTLSCEQNLNHDAMYWYRQDPGQGLRLIYYSQIVNDFQKGDIAEGYSVSREKKESFPLTVTSAQKNPTAFYLCASSGQGEETQYFGPGTRLLVL.